A selection of T cell receptor beta chains follows, all from one sample in a study of CD8 T cells in ankylosing spondylitis. TCRdb re-called the 5' RACE reads through MiXCR, storing one row per CDR3 protein. This table holds more than 30,000 distinct CDR3 sequences, roughly 13% found once. The sequenced sample was synovial fluid, either unsorted or a sorted T cell fraction (not recorded which). The receptors stem from a male donor with ankylosing spondylitis. The CDR3 runs from the conserved cysteine through the conserved F or W. Clone size is stated in some rows and not others, as once, few, many or a class when expanded.

clone_size v_call cdr3_aa
many TRBV9 CASNLQGNHGYTF
. TRBV11-2 CASSPPLGVEQFF
many TRBV20-1 CSARRRKGALGHTEAFF
few TRBV11-2 CASSSRVLAGGPQDIQYF
many TRBV7-2 CASSSLNRVGANIQYF
. TRBV20-1 CSARDWWTNYGYTF
. TRBV28 CASIGQGGMVSTEAFF
. TRBV4-2 CASSQDQGPELF
many TRBV4-1 CASSQAGGGSTDTQYF
many TRBV20-1 CSAREDGTPAYEQYF
few TRBV7-9 CASSLAMSWRDTQYF
many TRBV24-1 CATKASSTGELFF
. TRBV5-5 CASSLGLLDRALYGYTF
many TRBV5-6 CASETGGDGNTEAFF
few TRBV7-9 CASSPGQIEQFF
many TRBV27 CASSFIPGLNTEAFF
many TRBV5-1 CASTLGGESSGYTF
many TRBV7-9 CASSIQGAVEQFF
. TRBV27 CASSYWTGVNYEQYF
few TRBV7-9 CASSSGGYDQPQHF
. TRBV10-2 CASSSDSPEAFF
. TRBV18 CASSPSPGQGSTGELFF
few TRBV28 CASSANHLGGGPYGYTF
many TRBV5-8 CASSLMGSQETQYF
few TRBV2 CASSPPGRSYEQYF
many TRBV7-9 CASNPGLSYEQYF
large TRBV5-1 CASSLEQGLYNEQFF
few TRBV5-1 CASSLDGLPNANYGYTF
few TRBV7-6 CASTTGLGNGELFF
many TRBV20-1 CSARDLAGGGYNEQFF
many TRBV4-3 CASSQVSGPRDSPLHF
many TRBV6-2/TRBV6-3 CASSKTDGQGGTEAFF
. TRBV12-3/TRBV12-4 CASSQGSYSGNTIYF
. TRBV29-1 CSAGLTGELFF
many TRBV5-7 CASSLLRGGEYF
few TRBV28 CASSFVGGRFADTQYF
. TRBV4-1 CASSQDPTGGTEAFF
. TRBV12-3/TRBV12-4 CASSLGGAYYEQYF
. TRBV9 CASSVEAGGGVDTQYF
. TRBV6-1 CASSQTITGANVLTF
many TRBV7-6 CASSLEQGTIIEQYF
many TRBV16 CASSQWVAGNNEQFF
. TRBV11-2 CASSPWEGRTDTQYF
. TRBV20-1 CSGGGRANTEAFF
. TRBV6-1 CASSEDRTSGSNEQFF
. TRBV25-1 CASSESPFGEQYF
many TRBV14 CASSHHRSGAGELFF
few TRBV6-5 CASSYRDGSSYEQYF
many TRBV19 CASSPWNAAGELFF
many TRBV7-6 CASSLEGGPPDTQYF